This T cell receptor beta chain was observed in a study of blood T cell repertoires in COVID-19. As for the study in general: Some COVID-19 samples were acute and others convalescent; all came from the United States, Italy and Spain. Sample material is recorded as cDNA or gDNA derived from T cells, B-cell-depleted T cells, or PBMCs.

The method was immunoSEQ multiplex PCR; TCRdb's version includes in-frame clones alone and lacks a portion of them. The sample has about 100,000 clones; almost 80% are singletons. The receptor's source is a woman aged 70-85 years with acute or convalescent COVID-19. Sequencing was carried out using peripheral blood.

In DNA form, the CDR3 reads TGTGCCAGCAATCATGAGGAGACCCAGTACTTC. Translation gives CASNHEETQYF. V usage is TRBV2 and J usage is TRBJ2-5; D uncertain. CDR3 length equals 11 residues. The germline V gene encodes CDR1 SNHLY and CDR2 FYNNEI. V lost 7 bases and J 5 bases, leaving 8 bases between the germline ends.